Below are 10 T cell receptor beta chains sequenced from a single sample in a study of read filtering for tumor transcriptome and immune sequencing. The library was built from about 400 ng RNA with molecular barcoded adaptors for alpha/delta and beta/gamma chains. Each CDR3 protein gets one entry after TCRdb re-called the reads with MiXCR. The table records 90,000 or so distinct CDR3 sequences, 20% to 25% of them present only once. The sample comprised a population of CD138-negative cells sorted from bone marrow. The receptors stem from a donor at least 40 years old with multiple myeloma.

This clonotype was detected only a few times. The V call is TRBV5-1, the J call TRBJ2-3; TRBD2 agrees at 8 bases. The CDR3 covers 15 residues. V was pared by 2 bases and J by 1 base, with 3 bases of the junction left unmatched. In germline, CDR1 is SGHRS, CDR2 YFSETQ. As DNA, the CDR3 is TGCGCCAGCAGCTTCGGTAGCGGGGGCACAGATACGCAGTATTTT. Its protein is CASSFGSGGTDTQYF.

Within the sample, this clonotype is medium-sized. The gene calls are TRBV5-1 and TRBJ2-1, with a weak D call TRBD2 (6 bases). Germline lookup yields CDR1 SGHRS and CDR2 YFSETQ. The CDR3 sequence is 16 residues long. V gave up 3 bases and J gave up 3 bases, with 16 bases separating them. The CDR3 is CASSSNFRDFYNEQFF. The CDR3 coding sequence is TGCGCCAGCAGCTCAAACTTTCGGGACTTCTACAATGAGCAGTTCTTC.

Written as DNA, the CDR3 is TGTGCCGTGCGGTTATACAATGAGCAGTTCTTC. This translates into CAVRLYNEQFF. This chain connects TRBV6-1 to TRBJ2-1, with D hard to call. Germline V gene lookup returns CDR1 MNHNS and CDR2 SASEGT. The CDR3 spans 11 residues. V lost 11 bases to trimming and J lost 4 bases, with 9 bases between them.

J is TRBJ1-1 and V is TRBV29-1; 8 bases map to TRBD1. The junction had 0 bases not matched to a gene; V was cut back by 2 bases and J by 1 base. The CDR3 spans 13 residues. Germline-derived CDR1 and CDR2 are SQVTM and ANQGSEA. The CDR3 DNA reads TGCAGCGTTGAACAGGGGGCGAACACTGAAGCTTTCTTT. It yields the protein CSVEQGANTEAFF. The full variable domain, rest sourced from reference TRBV29-1 and TRBJ1-1, is SAVISQKPSRDICQRGTSLTIQCQVDSQVTMMFWYRQQPGQSLTLIATANQGSEATYESGFVIDKFPISRPNLTFSTLTVSNMSPEDSSIYLCSVEQGANTEAFFGQGTRLTVV.

About this clonotype: The germline gene is not matched at one end of the junction; a read error may be the cause. CDR3 sequence (DNA): TGCGCTAGCAGCCTGACGTACAGCGCAACTAATGAAAAACTGTTTTTT. This gives the protein CASSLTYSATNEKLFF. The chain has TRBV5-1 and TRBJ1-4; the D is unclear. CDR1 and CDR2 from the germline V gene are SGHRS and YFSETQ. CDR3 length: 16 amino acids.

This clonotype was detected many times. The chain recombines TRBV28 with TRBJ1-1, with unresolved D. Germline assignment: CDR1 MDHEN and CDR2 SYDVKM. The CDR3 length is 16 residues. With 2 bases removed from V and 0 bases from J, the gap between germline ends came to 13 bases. The DNA of the CDR3 is TGTGCCAGCAGTTTAGGGCGGCAGCGTCTGAACACTGAAGCTTTCTTT. It specifies CASSLGRQRLNTEAFF. Full variable domain (remainder filled in from reference TRBV28 and TRBJ1-1): DVKVTQSSRYLVKRTGEKVFLECVQDMDHENMFWYRQDPGLGLRLIYFSYDVKMKEKGDIPEGYSVSREKKERFSLILESASTNQTSMYLCASSLGRQRLNTEAFFGQGTRLTVV.

As concerns this clonotype: A much larger clone lies a single base off, so this may be a read error. This sequence joins TRBV5-1 and TRBJ2-5, with TRBD1 as a possible D gene (6 bases). Germline CDR1 reads SGHRS; CDR2 reads YFSETQ. This CDR3 region has 15 residues. The CDR3 spells CASSLEGGNLETQCF. CDR3 sequence (DNA): TGCGCCAGCAGCTTGGAAGGGGGAAATTTGGAGACCCAGTGCTTC.

The chain is built from TRBV14 and TRBJ2-4; the match to TRBD2 covers 10 bases. The CDR3 consists of 18 residues. Per the germline V gene, CDR1 is SGHDN and CDR2 is FVKESK. The V and J ends lost 4 bases and 0 bases, in that order; junction bases with no gene match: 9. The CDR3 spells CASSRTSGTPLAKNIQYF. The DNA for the CDR3 is TGTGCCAGCAGCCGGACTAGCGGTACTCCTTTAGCCAAAAACATTCAGTACTTC. Based on the CDR3 plus reference TRBV14 and TRBJ2-4, the full variable domain is EAGVTQFPSHSVIEKGQTVTLRCDPISGHDNLYWYRRVMGKEIKFLLHFVKESKQDESGMPNNRFLAERTGGTYSTLKVQPAELEDSGVYFCASSRTSGTPLAKNIQYFGAGTRLSVL.

V is TRBV28 and J is TRBJ1-1; possible D gene TRBD1, 5 bases. Germline CDR1 MDHEN, CDR2 SYDVKM. With 5 bases removed from V and 5 bases from J, the gap between germline ends came to 15 bases. The CDR3 has 14 amino acids. The CDR3 region is CASSPRQLGTEAFF. CDR3 DNA sequence: TGTGCCAGCAGTCCAAGACAGTTGGGGACTGAAGCTTTCTTT. The whole variable domain, filled in from reference TRBV28 and TRBJ1-1, reads DVKVTQSSRYLVKRTGEKVFLECVQDMDHENMFWYRQDPGLGLRLIYFSYDVKMKEKGDIPEGYSVSREKKERFSLILESASTNQTSMYLCASSPRQLGTEAFFGQGTRLTVV.

In this sample, this clonotype turned up many times. The CDR3: CASSLDADTQYF. DNA of the CDR3: TGCGCCAGCAGCTTGGACGCAGATACGCAGTATTTT. The chain combines TRBV5-1 with TRBJ2-3; D is undetermined. The CDR3 consists of 12 residues. The V gene's germline CDR1 is SGHRS and CDR2 YFSETQ. Between the trimmed V and J ends, which lost 0 bases and 4 bases, there was a span of 3 bases.